This passage covers 25 T cell receptor beta chains from one sample sequenced in a study of T cells in localized non-small cell lung cancer. The protocol was immunoSEQ multiplex PCR, while the TCRdb copy is restricted to in-frame clones and leaves out a portion. The sample shows 1,000 to 1,500 clones, approximately 20% of them seen only once. Sequenced material: normal lung tissue next to the tumor, taken before any cancer treatment. All receptors come from a man aged 40-75 years with stage I lung adenocarcinoma.

Written as DNA, the CDR3 is TGTGCCACCAGCCCCGGGACAGGGAGCGAAAAACTGTTTTTT. The encoded protein is CATSPGTGSEKLFF. J is TRBJ1-4 and V is TRBV15; the match to TRBD1 covers 9 bases. After removal of 5 bases from V and 8 bases from J, the junction contained 6 bases not matched to a gene. CDR1 LNHNV and CDR2 YYDKDF come from the germline V gene (reference sequence). The CDR3 sequence is 14 residues long.

This sequence joins TRBV5-1 and TRBJ1-2; D gene uncertain. This CDR3 region has 14 residues. V lost 0 bases to trimming and J lost 4 bases, with 10 bases between them. Germline-derived CDR1 and CDR2 are SGHRS and YFSETQ. The CDR3 sequence: CASSLGSQVYGYTF. CDR3 in DNA: TGCGCCAGCAGCTTGGGCTCACAAGTCTATGGCTACACCTTC.

In its sample, this clone was seen a few times. This chain uses TRBV6-8 with TRBJ2-5; TRBD2 aligns across 15 bases. Looked up from germline, CDR1 is MNHGY and CDR2 is SAAAGT. The J segment lost 4 bases and the V segment lost 10 bases, leaving 7 bases of the junction unmatched. The CDR3 consists of 15 residues. CDR3 nucleotides: TGTGCCATCAGCGGACTAGCGGGAGGGCTAGAGACCCAGTACTTC. This codes for CAISGLAGGLETQYF.

This clone is labeled as medium-sized. The rearrangement links TRBV9 to TRBJ2-3; 11 positions match TRBD2. J lost 5 bases, V lost 0 bases, and 8 bases had no gene match. Per germline, CDR1 SGDLS and CDR2 YYNGEE. This CDR3 contains 17 residues. CDR3 loop: CASSVGSGRAFIDTQYF. The DNA for the CDR3 is TGTGCCAGCAGCGTAGGTAGCGGGAGGGCCTTTATAGATACGCAGTATTTT.

The chain carries TRBV18 and TRBJ2-5; D may be TRBD2 (6 bases). Germline CDR1 is KGHSH and CDR2 is LQKENI. The V and J ends lost 0 bases and 4 bases respectively, with 12 bases between them. CDR3 length: 15 amino acids. The CDR3 loop reads CASSPPSGVRETQYF. The CDR3 DNA follows: TGTGCCAGCTCACCACCGTCGGGAGTTAGAGAGACCCAGTACTTC.

The chain has TRBV6-8 and TRBJ1-2; D unresolved. CDR3 length: 13 amino acids. Germline V lookup: CDR1 MNHGY, CDR2 SAAAGT. Trimming stripped 0 bases from V and 8 bases from J, with 10 bases between. CDR3 residues: CASSYSRARGYTF. The DNA of the CDR3 is TGTGCCAGCAGTTACTCTAGGGCCCGGGGCTACACCTTC.

The chain links TRBV5-1 to TRBJ2-1, with TRBD1 matching 8 bases. The CDR3 runs 18 residues. Germline V CDR1 and CDR2: SGHRS, YFSETQ. Unmatched junction bases numbered 8, after V lost 0 bases and J lost 0 bases. CDR3 sequence reads: CASSLGRGLSSSYNEQFF. The CDR3 DNA follows: TGCGCCAGCAGCTTGGGCAGGGGGCTATCGAGCTCCTACAATGAGCAGTTCTTC.

In its sample, this clone ranks as medium-sized. This sequence joins TRBV11-3 and TRBJ2-5; D is possibly TRBD1 or TRBD2 (5 bases each). Germline V gives CDR1 SGHNT, CDR2 YENEEA. V lost 2 bases and J 3 bases, leaving 10 bases between the germline ends. The CDR3 totals 14 residues. The CDR3 DNA follows: TGTGCCAGCAGCTTATCAGGGACCAAAGAGACCCAGTACTTC. Its protein is CASSLSGTKETQYF.

The chain carries TRBV12-5 and TRBJ2-1; D remains unclear. The CDR3 runs 12 residues. CDR1 and CDR2 from the germline V gene are LGHNT and FRNRAP. V was shortened by 5 bases and J by 7 bases, with 9 bases between the two germline ends. CDR3 residues: CASGMSRNEQFF. In DNA, the CDR3 is TGTGCTAGTGGTATGTCGCGGAATGAGCAGTTCTTC.

V and J are TRBV28 and TRBJ1-5; D gene ambiguous. Trimming left V 6 bases short and J 3 bases short, with 27 bases between. CDR1 and CDR2 (germline): MDHEN, SYDVKM. This CDR3 is built from 19 residues. The CDR3 protein is CASSSFAGGPEGNNQPQHF. DNA of the CDR3: TGTGCCAGCAGCAGTTTTGCCGGCGGCCCCGAAGGGAACAATCAGCCCCAGCATTTT.

The table lists this clone with a few counts. J is TRBJ2-7 and V is TRBV9; D remains unclear. Germline-derived CDR1 and CDR2 are SGDLS and YYNGEE. V was shortened by 1 base and J by 2 bases, with 10 bases between the two germline ends. This CDR3 has 14 residues. As DNA, the CDR3 is TGTGCCAGCAGCGTATTCCAGGAGCCCTACGAGCAGTACTTC. This sequence encodes CASSVFQEPYEQYF.

The genes are TRBV9 and TRBJ1-1; 10 bases fit TRBD1. Germline V gives CDR1 SGDLS, CDR2 YYNGEE. This CDR3 region has 18 residues. The J segment lost 2 bases and the V segment lost 0 bases, leaving 10 bases of the junction unmatched. The CDR3 DNA sequence: TGTGCCAGCAGCGTAGGCGGGGGGACAGGGGCGATAAACACTGAAGCTTTCTTT. This gives the protein CASSVGGGTGAINTEAFF.

The rearrangement joins TRBV28 to TRBJ1-5, with TRBD1 as a possible D gene (5 bases). The CDR3 is 16 residues long. Germline V CDR1 and CDR2: MDHEN, SYDVKM. V dropped 5 bases and J dropped 3 bases, with 17 bases sitting between them. CDR3 loop: CASSLDSEGPNQPQHF. The CDR3 nucleotides are TGTGCCAGCAGTCTGGACTCGGAGGGGCCCAATCAGCCCCAGCATTTT.

This clone was observed once. The chain uses TRBV19 and TRBJ2-1, with TRBD1 matching 7 bases. The junction had 6 bases not matched to a gene; V was cut back by 2 bases and J by 2 bases. CDR3 size: 16 residues. Germline assignment: CDR1 LNHDA and CDR2 SQIVND (reference sequence). The CDR3 here is CASSIRGGSPYNEQFF. CDR3 nucleotides: TGTGCCAGTAGTATAAGAGGGGGCTCACCCTACAATGAGCAGTTCTTC.

This chain uses TRBV11-3 with TRBJ1-2; TRBD1 is a possible D gene (6 bases). CDR1 and CDR2 from the germline V gene are SGHNT and YENEEA. Trimming took off 0 bases at V and 8 bases at J, with 16 bases between the two ends. This CDR3 contains 15 residues. DNA of the CDR3: TGTGCCAGCAGCTTAGAAGTTGCAGGGGCCAGCGGCTACACCTTC. This codes for CASSLEVAGASGYTF.

This clone showed up just a few times. The chain couples TRBV30 to TRBJ1-2; TRBD1 might be the D (6 bases). V lost 0 bases to trimming and J lost 8 bases, with 13 bases between them. CDR1 is GTSNPN, CDR2 SVGIG, per germline (reference sequence). The CDR3 has 13 amino acids. CDR3 nucleotides: TGTGCCTGGAGTGTACGGCAGGGGAGCGGCTACACCTTC. This encodes CAWSVRQGSGYTF.

This clone ranks as large. The chain couples TRBV11-3 to TRBJ2-7, with 11 bases identical to TRBD2. The germline gives CDR1 SGHNT, CDR2 YENEEA. With V trimmed by 5 bases and J by 5 bases, 8 bases remained unmatched. The CDR3 is 15 residues long. This chain's CDR3 is CASSVATSGIDEQYF. CDR3 DNA: TGTGCCAGCAGCGTCGCGACTAGCGGGATCGACGAGCAGTACTTC.

The J gene is TRBJ1-3, the V gene TRBV19; unclear D gene. Germline V gene data show CDR1 as LNHDA and CDR2 as SQIVND (reference sequence). The length of the CDR3 is 15 residues. The V gene lost 6 bases and the J gene lost 2 bases, with 14 bases spanning the gap. CDR3 region: CASSIGFPPGNTIYF. The CDR3 DNA follows: TGTGCCAGTAGCATCGGATTCCCTCCTGGAAACACCATATATTTT.

J is TRBJ2-5 and V is TRBV11-3, with a weak D call TRBD1 (6 bases). CDR1 SGHNT and CDR2 YENEEA come from the germline V gene. V dropped 4 bases and J dropped 0 bases, with 12 bases sitting between them. This CDR3 region has 15 residues. Written as DNA, the CDR3 is TGTGCCAGCAGCTGGAGGACAGATTACCAAGAGACCCAGTACTTC. Amino acids: CASSWRTDYQETQYF.

The rearrangement uses TRBV12-5 and TRBJ2-1; 12 bases align to TRBD2. Germline CDR1 is LGHNT and CDR2 is FRNRAP. The CDR3 contains 14 residues. J lost 6 bases, V lost 4 bases, and 1 base had no gene match. For the CDR3, the DNA is TGTGCTAGTGGTTGGGGACTAGCGGGCAATGAGCAGTTCTTC. It yields the protein CASGWGLAGNEQFF.

This clone has more than one count but fewer than ten. The chain has TRBV18 and TRBJ1-3; D uncertain. V lost 4 bases and J 0 bases, leaving 10 bases between the germline ends. The CDR3 runs 15 residues. Germline CDR1 reads KGHSH; CDR2 reads LQKENI. The CDR3 loop is CASSLDRSSGNTIYF. In nucleotides, the CDR3 is TGTGCCAGCTCACTGGACCGCAGCTCTGGAAACACCATATATTTT. Variable domain in full (rest from reference TRBV18 and TRBJ1-3): NAGVMQNPRHLVRRRGQEARLRCSPMKGHSHVYWYRQLPEEGLKFMVYLQKENIIDESGMPKERFSAEFPKEGPSILRIQQVVRGDSAAYFCASSLDRSSGNTIYFGEGSWLTVV.

The gene calls are TRBV1 and TRBJ1-2; the DNA was not used to check the table's D call, TRBD1. TRBV1 is assigned pseudogene status. The CDR3 is made up of 15 amino acids. CDR3 amino acids: CASSQYSGTGDGYTF. The CDR3, as DNA: TGCGCCAGCAGCCAATACTCCGGGACAGGAGATGGCTACACCTTC.

This clone was detected only a few times. The rearrangement joins TRBV18 to TRBJ2-1; possibly TRBD2 for D (7 bases). The germline V and J ends were trimmed by 6 bases and 8 bases, with 29 bases remaining between them. CDR3 length: 18 amino acids. The V gene's germline CDR1 is KGHSH and CDR2 LQKENI. Written as DNA, the CDR3 is TGTGCCAGCTCTCACCTCGGGGGGCGACGGACCCTTGGGGATGAGCAGTTCTTC. It encodes CASSHLGGRRTLGDEQFF.

This clone is labeled medium-sized. The V call is TRBV11-3, the J call TRBJ2-7; 15 bases line up with TRBD2. The CDR3 has 15 residues. V was clipped by 2 bases and J by 5 bases; unmatched bases: 1. The germline gives CDR1 SGHNT, CDR2 YENEEA. Here the CDR3 reads CASSLRTSGRDEQYF. As DNA, the CDR3 is TGTGCCAGCAGCTTACGGACTAGCGGGAGGGACGAGCAGTACTTC.

Within the sample, this clone is large (0.1 to 1%). CDR3 coding DNA: TGTGCCAGCAGATGGGGGACAGGGTTCGATCAGCCCCAGCATTTT. Protein product: CASRWGTGFDQPQHF. The chain has TRBV28 and TRBJ1-5; 9 bases are shared with TRBD1. With 6 bases clipped from V and 5 bases from J, the junction kept 8 bases outside the gene matches. Per germline, CDR1 MDHEN and CDR2 SYDVKM. The CDR3 loop spans 15 amino acids.